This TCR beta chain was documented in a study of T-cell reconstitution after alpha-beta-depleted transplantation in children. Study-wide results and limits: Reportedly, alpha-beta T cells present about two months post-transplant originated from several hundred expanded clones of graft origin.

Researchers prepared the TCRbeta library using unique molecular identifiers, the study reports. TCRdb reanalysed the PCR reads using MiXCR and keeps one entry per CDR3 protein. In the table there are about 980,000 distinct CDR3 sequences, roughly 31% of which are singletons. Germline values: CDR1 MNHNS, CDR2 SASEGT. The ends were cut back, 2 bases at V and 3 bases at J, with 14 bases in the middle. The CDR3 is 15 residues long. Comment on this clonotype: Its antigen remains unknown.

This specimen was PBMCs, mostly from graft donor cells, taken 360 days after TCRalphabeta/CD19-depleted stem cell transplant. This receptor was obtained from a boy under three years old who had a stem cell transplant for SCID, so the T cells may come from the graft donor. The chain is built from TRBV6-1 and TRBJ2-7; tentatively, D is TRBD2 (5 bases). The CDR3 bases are TGTGCCAGCAGTGAACCAACTAGTCCGGGCTACGAGCAGTACTTC. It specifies CASSEPTSPGYEQYF.